Below, one TCR beta chain is given with its context. This record comes from a study of blood T cell repertoires in COVID-19. Germline CDR1 reads SEHNR; CDR2 reads FQNEAQ (reference sequence). The ends lost 8 bases at V and 10 bases at J; junction bases unmatched: 21. CDR3 length: 18 amino acids. Method: immunoSEQ multiplex PCR; TCRdb's copy keeps in-frame clones and lacks some. The sample contains over 75,000 clones, around three quarters of which appear only once. The rearrangement joins TRBV7-9 to TRBJ1-6, with 9 bases aligning to TRBD1. The clonotype was recovered from a man aged 45-65 years who had recovered from COVID-19. The sample consisted of peripheral blood. As DNA, the CDR3 is TGTGCCAGCGGAATTCACAGGGGGCGCGGGGGAATGGGATCACCCCTCCACTTT. Translation: CASGIHRGRGGMGSPLHF.